The 18 T cell receptor beta chains in this list originate from one sample, sequenced in a study of blood T cell repertoires in COVID-19 (dated by TCRdb to the early 2020s). Library preparation employed the immunoSEQ multiplex PCR assay. TCRdb limited this immuneACCESS table to in-frame rearrangements with V and J called. A share of clones is missing; checked studies link under half to unresolved V genes, and the rest is unexplained. A total of roughly 120,000 clones appear in this sample, more than 60% of them only once. The ten largest clones take up about 6.8% of the sample. Sequenced: peripheral blood. These receptors were obtained from a man between 65 and 80 years old with acute or convalescent COVID-19.

This clone was detected once. The gene calls are TRBV2 and TRBJ2-7; TRBD1 aligns across 9 bases. CDR3 length: 14 amino acids. Trimming took 5 bases from V and 6 from J; bases not matched to a gene: 8. Germline assignment: CDR1 SNHLY and CDR2 FYNNEI. CDR3 coding DNA: TGTGCCAGCAGTTCCGGGACAGGGCTTTCCGAGCAGTACTTC. Its protein is CASSSGTGLSEQYF.

The chain carries TRBV7-9 and TRBJ2-5, with D possibly TRBD2 on 6 matching bases. CDR1 is SEHNR, CDR2 FQNEAQ, per germline (reference sequence). Trimming pared 7 bases from V and 5 bases from J, leaving 23 bases between. The CDR3 length is 16 residues. CDR3 sequence reads: CASTPPGLQGVETQYF. The CDR3 DNA reads TGTGCCAGCACCCCCCCCGGACTACAAGGGGTGGAGACCCAGTACTTC. Full variable domain (missing parts from reference TRBV7-9 and TRBJ2-5): DTGVSQNPRHKITKRGQNVTFRCDPISEHNRLYWYRQTLGQGPEFLTYFQNEAQLEKSRLLSDRFSAERPKGSFSTLEIQRTEQGDSAMYLCASTPPGLQGVETQYFGPGTRLLVL.

The chain is built from TRBV19 and TRBJ1-5; 9 positions match TRBD1. The germline V gene has CDR1 LNHDA and CDR2 SQIVND (reference sequence). The junction had 5 bases not matched to a gene; V was cut back by 4 bases and J by 1 base. This CDR3 has 16 residues. CDR3 sequence: CASSRTGVRSNQPQHF. The CDR3 nucleotides read TGTGCCAGTAGTAGGACAGGGGTTCGGAGCAATCAGCCCCAGCATTTT.

The chain employs TRBV5-4 and TRBJ1-2, with D possibly matching TRBD1 (6 bases). V gave up 4 bases and J gave up 8 bases, with 12 bases separating them. The CDR3 length is 12 residues. CDR1 is SGHNT, CDR2 YYREEE, per germline (reference sequence). CDR3 sequence reads: CASSMGTYGYTF. CDR3 nucleotides: TGTGCCAGCAGCATGGGGACATACGGCTACACCTTC.

The chain employs TRBV7-2 and TRBJ2-1; D is undetermined. Trimming stripped 2 bases from V and 8 bases from J, with 7 bases between. This CDR3 contains 12 residues. Germline lookup yields CDR1 SGHTA and CDR2 FQGNSA. The CDR3 nucleotides read TGTGCCAGCAGCTTATGGAGCGATGAGCAGTTCTTC. This codes for CASSLWSDEQFF.

The rearrangement uses TRBV5-1 and TRBJ1-2; maybe TRBD1 (6 bases). This CDR3 region has 12 residues. From germline, CDR1 is SGHRS and CDR2 YFSETQ. The V end lost 4 bases, the J end lost 6 bases, and 10 bases lay between the germline ends. DNA of the CDR3: TGCGCCAGCAGCGAACGGACAGATGGCTACACCTTC. Translating it yields CASSERTDGYTF.

The chain employs TRBV24-1 and TRBJ1-5; D gene uncertain. Germline CDR1 is KGHDR and CDR2 is SFDVKD. The CDR3 contains 16 residues. Trimming stripped 0 bases from V and 0 bases from J, with 8 bases between. CDR3 protein: CATSDLRGYSNQPQHF. Written as DNA, the CDR3 is TGTGCCACCAGTGATTTGCGGGGATATAGCAATCAGCCCCAGCATTTT.

The J gene is TRBJ2-7, the V gene TRBV7-9; TRBD2 agrees at 10 bases. V was clipped by 6 bases and J by 0 bases; unmatched bases: 5. The CDR3 length is 15 residues. From germline, CDR1 is SEHNR and CDR2 FQNEAQ (reference sequence). CDR3 bases: TGTGCCAGCAGGGGGAGCGGGAGGGCCTCCTACGAGCAGTACTTC. Encoded protein: CASRGSGRASYEQYF.

The rearrangement uses TRBV10-3 and TRBJ2-7, with D perhaps matching TRBD1 (6 bases). This CDR3 is built from 15 residues. V was cut by 6 bases and J by 4 bases, with 19 bases left in between. Germline CDR1 is ENHRY and CDR2 is SYGVKD. In DNA form, the CDR3 reads TGTGCCATCAGCTTGAAGGGACAAGGGTTTTACGAGCAGTACTTC. It yields the protein CAISLKGQGFYEQYF.

The chain has TRBV10-3 and TRBJ1-1; D is undetermined. Trimming removed 0 bases at V and 10 bases at J, with 12 bases between. CDR1 and CDR2 (germline): ENHRY, SYGVKD. CDR3 length: 13 amino acids. The CDR3 coding sequence is TGTGCCATCAGTGAGTCTGACACCGGTTCAGCTTTCTTT. It translates to CAISESDTGSAFF.

This clone was seen a single time. The chain recombines TRBV19 with TRBJ1-1, with D hard to call. Germline V gene data show CDR1 as LNHDA and CDR2 as SQIVND (reference sequence). Trimming took off 7 bases at V and 8 bases at J, with 14 bases between the two ends. This CDR3 is built from 12 residues. CDR3 amino acids: CASNWGEGEAFF. Here the CDR3 DNA reads TGTGCCAGTAATTGGGGTGAGGGAGAAGCTTTCTTT.

The chain carries TRBV9 and TRBJ2-5, with a possible D match to TRBD2 (5 bases). V was trimmed by 2 bases and J by 4 bases, leaving 12 bases between them. The CDR3 consists of 14 residues. The germline gives CDR1 SGDLS, CDR2 YYNGEE. DNA for the CDR3: TGTGCCAGCAGCGTTAACTTCCGGGGAGAGACCCAGTACTTC. It specifies CASSVNFRGETQYF.

This chain uses TRBV7-9 with TRBJ2-7, with D tentatively TRBD2 (6 bases). With 1 base removed from V and 3 bases from J, the gap between germline ends came to 13 bases. The germline V gene encodes CDR1 SEHNR and CDR2 FQNEAQ (reference sequence). CDR3 size: 15 residues. CDR3 nucleotides: TGTGCCAGCAGCTTAGTGGGACGCGGGGTCTACGAGCAGTACTTC. Translated: CASSLVGRGVYEQYF.

In this sample, this clone turned up once. V gene TRBV7-2 combines with J gene TRBJ1-3; tentatively, D is TRBD1 (5 bases). The germline V and J ends were trimmed by 3 bases and 0 bases, with 15 bases remaining between them. The CDR3 contains 17 residues. Per germline, CDR1 SGHTA and CDR2 FQGNSA. The CDR3 sequence is CASSFGAGRGSGNTIYF. Here the CDR3 DNA reads TGTGCCAGCAGCTTTGGGGCGGGGAGGGGCTCTGGAAACACCATATATTTT.

A word on this clone: This specimen includes other DNA sequences encoding the same CDR3. The V and J genes are TRBV7-2 and TRBJ2-3, with D possibly being TRBD1 (6 bases). Trimming shortened V by 0 bases and J by 2 bases, and 6 bases separated the two germline ends. The CDR3 is 14 amino acids. Germline V gene sequence: CDR1 SGHTA, CDR2 FQGNSA. CDR3 residues: CASSLAGATDTQYF. The CDR3 nucleotides read TGTGCCAGCAGCTTAGCGGGGGCCACAGATACGCAGTATTTT.

Of note for this clone: The junction departs from germline at one end; a sequencing error may be responsible. The genes are TRBV28 and TRBJ1-4, with a tentative D call TRBD1 (5 bases). Germline-derived CDR1 and CDR2 are MDHEN and SYDVKM. This CDR3 has 14 amino acids. The CDR3 sequence: CASSSLGTNEKLFF. CDR3 sequence (DNA): TGTGCCAGCAGCTCGTTAGGGACTAACGAAAAACTGTTTTTT.

The chain employs TRBV12-3 or TRBV12-4 and TRBJ2-7; 7 bases map to TRBD2. Trimming at V came to 2 bases and at J to 6 bases, leaving 4 bases not matched to a gene. The CDR3 extends over 13 amino acids. Here the CDR3 DNA reads TGTGCCAGCAGTTTACTAGCGGCGGGCGAGCAGTACTTC. Translated, it gives CASSLLAAGEQYF.

As for this clone: Other nucleotide sequences from this sample produce the same CDR3. The chain has TRBV2 and TRBJ1-6; the D gene is possibly TRBD1 (5 bases). The CDR3 runs 14 residues. The germline V gene encodes CDR1 SNHLY and CDR2 FYNNEI. V lost 0 bases and J lost 7, with 7 bases in between. The CDR3 coding sequence is TGTGCCAGCAGTGAAGCCAGGGTGAATTCACCCCTCCACTTT. Amino acids: CASSEARVNSPLHF. Using reference TRBV2 and TRBJ1-6 for the parts outside the CDR3, the full variable domain is EPEVTQTPSHQVTQMGQEVILRCVPISNHLYFYWYRQILGQKVEFLVSFYNNEISEKSEIFDDQFSVERPDGSNFTLKIRSTKLEDSAMYFCASSEARVNSPLHFGNGTRLTVT.